This T cell receptor beta chain comes out of a study of T cells in Graves' hyperthyroidism and ophthalmopathy. Trimming pared 1 base from V and 5 bases from J, leaving 13 bases between. The V gene's germline CDR1 is SGHTS and CDR2 YDEGEE. The CDR3 is made up of 15 amino acids. Authors of the study amplified TCR beta CDR3 regions from RNA transcripts. First-round RT-PCR targeting the TCR CDR3 was performed with the HTBI primer set. TCRdb called the multiplex PCR reads again in MiXCR, with one record for every CDR3 protein. The sample carries around 690,000 distinct CDR3 sequences, approximately 15% recorded once.

The clonotype comes from a man in his fifties or sixties with Graves' hyperthyroidism. The material sequenced was blood. The chain uses TRBV5-8 and TRBJ2-4; D remains unclear. DNA of the CDR3: TGTGCCAGCAGCTTGTGGGAACGGTCCGAAAACATTCAGTACTTC. Its protein is CASSLWERSENIQYF.